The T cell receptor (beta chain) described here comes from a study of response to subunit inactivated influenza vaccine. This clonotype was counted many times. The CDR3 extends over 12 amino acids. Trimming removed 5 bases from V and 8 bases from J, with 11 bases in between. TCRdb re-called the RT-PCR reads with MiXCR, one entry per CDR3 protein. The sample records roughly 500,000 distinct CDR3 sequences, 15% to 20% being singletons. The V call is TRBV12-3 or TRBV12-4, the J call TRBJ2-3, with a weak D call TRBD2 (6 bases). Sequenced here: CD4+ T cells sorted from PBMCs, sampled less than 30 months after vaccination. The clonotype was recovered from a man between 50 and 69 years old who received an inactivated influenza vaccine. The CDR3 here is CASSASVGTQYF. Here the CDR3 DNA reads TGTGCCAGCAGTGCTAGCGTTGGTACGCAGTATTTT.